The 16 T cell receptor beta chains listed next were all sequenced from one sample in a study of glioma-infiltrating T cells. The iRepertoire nested amplicon-rescue multiplex PCR amplified TCR alpha and beta CDR3s from RNA. From the multiplex PCR reads, TCRdb called clonotypes with MiXCR, one entry per CDR3 protein. Here the sample spans about 410,000 distinct CDR3 sequences, about 40% being singletons. Sequencing used glioma tissue, nonneoplastic brain tissue, or PBMCs (not recorded which). Source of these receptors: a human donor with low-grade glioma or glioblastoma, undergoing nonglioma brain surgery, or in good health (not recorded which).

This chain joins TRBV7-9 and TRBJ2-7; TRBD2 matches at 13 bases. The CDR3 sequence is 13 residues long. Germline lookup yields CDR1 SEHNR and CDR2 FQNEAQ (reference sequence). V lost 8 bases and J lost 13; bases outside the gene matches: 11. The CDR3 is CASGTGTSGAIYF. CDR3 nucleotides: TGTGCCAGCGGAACCGGGACTAGCGGGGCCATATACTTC.

The genes are TRBV20-1 and TRBJ1-2; no firm D call. V was cut by 0 bases and J by 5 bases, with 13 bases left in between. CDR3 length: 14 residues. Germline V lookup: CDR1 DFQATT, CDR2 SNEGSKA (reference sequence). In nucleotides, the CDR3 is TGCAGTGCTAGAGATCTCCGACTTCGATATGGCTACACCTTC. It is translated as CSARDLRLRYGYTF.

This sequence joins TRBV4-3 and TRBJ1-2, with D perhaps matching TRBD1 (5 bases). Trimming removed 0 bases from V and 3 bases from J, with 14 bases in between. This CDR3 is built from 16 residues. Germline CDR1 reads LGHNA; CDR2 reads YSLEER. The CDR3 DNA is TGCGCCAGCAGCCAAGACCATACCGGGACGGACTATGGCTACACCTTC. Amino acids: CASSQDHTGTDYGYTF.

This clonotype has just a few counts. The gene calls are TRBV4-3 and TRBJ2-1, with D possibly matching TRBD2 (6 bases). The CDR3 covers 17 residues. From germline, CDR1 is LGHNA and CDR2 YSLEER. V dropped 0 bases and J dropped 7 bases, with 19 bases sitting between them. CDR3 residues: CASSQDWGLVAGNEQFF. The CDR3 DNA reads TGCGCCAGCAGCCAAGATTGGGGACTTGTTGCCGGAAATGAGCAGTTCTTC.

The chain carries TRBV4-1 and TRBJ2-3; D may match TRBD1 or TRBD2 (6 bases each). V was pared by 1 base and J by 4 bases, with 15 bases between. Germline lookup yields CDR1 MGHRA and CDR2 YSYEKL. The CDR3 length is 16 residues. The CDR3 DNA sequence: TGCGCCAGCAGCCAAGTCGGAGGGGGTGAAGCAGATACGCAGTATTTT. It translates to CASSQVGGGEADTQYF.

This clonotype has just a few counts. This likely comes from a read error, as the CDR3 has no conserved phenylalanine or tryptophan at its end. The chain employs TRBV27 and TRBJ2-7; D remains ambiguous. V lost 10 bases to trimming and J lost 3 bases, with 13 bases between them. Germline assignment: CDR1 MNHEY and CDR2 SMNVEV (reference sequence). CDR3 length equals 12 residues. The CDR3 region has the DNA TGTGCCACCTCACCGGGTAACTACGAGCAGTACTTA. This encodes CATSPGNYEQYL.

This clonotype was counted ten times or more. The CDR3 region is CASSEGTPGNEQFF. In DNA form, the CDR3 reads TGTGCCAGCAGTGAAGGGACCCCGGGCAATGAGCAGTTCTTC. The V and J genes are TRBV2 and TRBJ2-1, with D hard to call. Germline CDR1 reads SNHLY; CDR2 reads FYNNEI. The germline V and J ends were trimmed by 1 base and 6 bases, with 10 bases remaining between them. There are 14 residues in the CDR3.

J is TRBJ2-7 and V is TRBV5-4; D gene ambiguous. Germline loops: CDR1 SGHNT, CDR2 YYREEE (reference sequence). With 4 bases removed from V and 0 bases from J, the gap between germline ends came to 14 bases. This CDR3 contains 15 residues. DNA for the CDR3: TGTGCCAGCAGCGCCGGGCAGGATAGCTCCTACGAGCAGTACTTC. Its translation is CASSAGQDSSYEQYF.

The V call is TRBV10-3, the J call TRBJ1-1, with D uncertain. CDR1 is ENHRY, CDR2 SYGVKD, per germline. The CDR3 has 14 amino acids. V was trimmed by 4 bases and J by 3 bases, leaving 12 bases between them. CDR3: CAISGAGRDTEAFF. In DNA form, the CDR3 reads TGTGCCATCAGTGGGGCCGGGAGGGACACTGAAGCTTTCTTT.

Comment on this clonotype: Just one base apart from a much larger clone, this may be a read error. J is TRBJ2-2 and V is TRBV6-5, with D uncertain. Germline CDR1 reads MNHEY; CDR2 reads SVGAGI. V shed 10 bases and J shed 2 bases, with 17 bases lying between them. The CDR3 contains 15 residues. CDR3 amino acids: CATLSEQRNTGELFF. CDR3 in DNA: TGTGCCACCTTAAGTGAACAGCGTAACACCGGGGAGCTGTTTTTT.

This clonotype was observed once. In this CDR3 the conserved last residue, phenylalanine or tryptophan, is missing, so a read error is likely. The chain links TRBV27 to TRBJ1-1; D remains unclear. Germline assignment: CDR1 MNHEY and CDR2 SMNVEV (reference sequence). Trimming stripped 0 bases from V and 2 bases from J, with 10 bases between. CDR3 size: 15 residues. CDR3 bases: TGTGCCAGCAGTTTATCGAGCAGTATTAACACTGAAGCTTTCCTT. Translated, it gives CASSLSSSINTEAFL.

This clonotype has ten or more counts. The CDR3 loop reads CASSLLWQASNSPLHF. CDR3 bases: TGTGCCAGCAGTTTACTTTGGCAGGCGTCTAATTCACCCCTCCACTTT. The genes are TRBV28 and TRBJ1-6; D call uncertain. The germline gives CDR1 MDHEN, CDR2 SYDVKM. Trimming cost V 2 bases and J 6 bases, with 14 bases left between them. This CDR3 region has 16 residues.

Details on this clonotype: One end of the junction fails to match germline, which may point to a read error. The chain combines TRBV28 with TRBJ2-7; D unresolved. The germline gives CDR1 MDHEN, CDR2 SYDVKM. The CDR3 is made up of 13 amino acids. DNA for the CDR3: TGTGGCAGCAGTTTAGCTAGCTCCTACGAGCAGTACTTC. It encodes CGSSLASSYEQYF. Together with reference TRBV28 and TRBJ2-7, the CDR3 gives the full variable domain: DVKVTQSSRYLVKRTGEKVFLECVQDMDHENMFWYRQDPGLGLRLIYFSYDVKMKEKGDIPEGYSVSREKKERFSLILESASTNQTSMYLCGSSLASSYEQYFGPGTRLTVT.

The CDR3 bases are TGTGCCATCAGTGAGATACGCGGGGGATTGAACACTGAAGCTTTCTTT. It translates to CAISEIRGGLNTEAFF. The chain has TRBV10-3 and TRBJ1-1; perhaps TRBD1 as D (5 bases). The germline V and J ends were trimmed by 2 bases and 0 bases, with 13 bases remaining between them. The CDR3 length is 16 residues. The germline gives CDR1 ENHRY, CDR2 SYGVKD.

Here the CDR3 DNA reads TGTGCCAGCAGTTTAGGGGGCGCGGGAACTAATGAAAAACTGTTTTTT. Translated, it gives CASSLGGAGTNEKLFF. The rearrangement uses TRBV27 and TRBJ1-4; TRBD1 is a possible D gene (6 bases). V was shortened by 2 bases and J by 1 base, with 11 bases between the two germline ends. The length of the CDR3 is 16 residues. In germline, CDR1 is MNHEY, CDR2 SMNVEV (reference sequence).

Comments on this clonotype: A much larger clone sits a single nucleotide away, making a read error possible. The chain joins TRBV6-1 to TRBJ2-1; 9 bases match TRBD1. The CDR3 length is 12 residues. The germline V gene encodes CDR1 MNHNS and CDR2 SASEGT. Trimming cost V 8 bases and J 8 bases; bases outside gene matches: 4. CDR3 residues: CASRDRDDEQFF. The CDR3 DNA follows: TGTGCCAGCCGGGACAGGGACGATGAGCAGTTCTTC.